A selection of T cell receptor beta chains follows, all from one sample in a study of CD4 T cells in relation to SARS-CoV-2 and coronaviruses. Clones were read by immunoSEQ multiplex PCR, and TCRdb kept only the in-frame ones, dropping some. Of around 70,000 clones listed, 87% were seen once; the top ten hold 1.6%. Sequencing was performed on memory CD4+ T cells from PBMCs. The receptors here all came from a human donor in good health. Each CDR3 is given without its conserved first and last residue.

TRBJ1-5	TRBV5-6	ASSSLYRGNNQPQH
TRBJ1-2	TRBV18	ASSPEPIYGYT
TRBJ1-1	TRBV7-6	ASSLRLDTEAF
TRBJ1-1	TRBV4-1	ASSQGSGGMNTEAF
TRBJ2-1	TRBV6-5	ASTDPAGGYNEQF
TRBJ1-6	TRBV27	ASSLSSYNSPLH
TRBJ1-3	TRBV28	ASSPRGNTIY
TRBJ2-5	TRBV5-4	ASSTVTGQETQY
TRBJ2-2	TRBV11-3	ASSFGGVTGELF
TRBJ2-5	TRBV3-1/TRBV3-2	ASSQWGSRGETQY
TRBJ2-1	TRBV5-1	ASSFQGGYNEQF
TRBJ1-1	TRBV11-2	ASSLVGHNTEAF
TRBJ2-6	TRBV30	AWSMDSGANVLT
TRBJ1-3	TRBV7-6	ASSSSGEYSGNTIY
TRBJ2-7	TRBV18	ASSPSTGGNEQY
TRBJ2-3	TRBV7-9	ASSIGQSTDTQY
TRBJ2-1	TRBV2	ASQGGYLNEQF
TRBJ1-1	TRBV12-3/TRBV12-4	ASRSYMETEAF
TRBJ2-6	TRBV5-1	ASSLVADGANVLT
TRBJ1-6	TRBV7-2	ASSLDNSPLH
TRBJ1-5	TRBV7-3	ASKTTGMTDLYQPQH
TRBJ2-7	TRBV5-6	ASSLKGKGSGEQY
TRBJ2-2	TRBV5-4	ASSGRLGRDTGELF
TRBJ2-1	TRBV6-5	ASTGYNEQF
TRBJ2-1	TRBV20-1	SVTAGGQQF
TRBJ1-1	TRBV15	ATSEQGDTEAF
TRBJ2-5	TRBV10-3	AIRDGELSRTQY
TRBJ2-2	TRBV18	ASSLGPNTGELF
TRBJ2-6	TRBV7-9	ATLPSAGANVLT
TRBJ1-6	TRBV3-1/TRBV3-2	ASSPSSRDSPLH
TRBJ2-2	TRBV11-2	ASTPLLNTGELF
TRBJ2-5	TRBV5-1	ASRGTGGMGTQY
TRBJ2-2	TRBV7-3	ASSSTWTGTNTGELF
TRBJ1-1	TRBV7-9	ASSFDMNTEAF
TRBJ2-7	TRBV5-1	ASSGTLGGRVYEQY
TRBJ1-5	TRBV10-3	AIRGGGNQPQH
TRBJ1-2	TRBV30	AWITKQGAEGYT
TRBJ1-6	TRBV2	ASTRRDNSPLH
TRBJ2-3	TRBV5-1	ASRPGLAASTDTQY
TRBJ2-3	TRBV18	ASSPLGDTQY
TRBJ2-2	TRBV19	ASSVTSLVSGELF